The 8 T cell receptor beta chains in this list originate from one sample, sequenced in a study of radiotherapy plus CTLA-4 blockade in lung cancer. Repertoires were generated with immunoSEQ multiplex PCR, while TCRdb's copy carries only in-frame clones and drops some. The sample contains under 70,000 clones, approximately 80% of which appear only once. The sequences come from peripheral blood, collected from a patient treated with radiotherapy plus ipilimumab. The source is a human donor with non-small cell lung cancer who had a complete response to radiotherapy plus ipilimumab.

V gene TRBV6-4 combines with J gene TRBJ2-1; tentatively, D is TRBD1 or TRBD2 (6 bases each). From germline, CDR1 is MRHNA and CDR2 SNTAGT. This CDR3 is built from 19 residues. The ends were cut back, 4 bases at V and 0 bases at J, with 22 bases in the middle. The CDR3 DNA sequence: TGTGCCAGCAGTGGAGGGGGGAAGTCTACCTCTGGCTCCTACAATGAGCAGTTCTTC. It yields the protein CASSGGGKSTSGSYNEQFF.

This chain uses TRBV11-3 with TRBJ2-5; D remains unclear. V was shortened by 8 bases and J by 4 bases, with 8 bases between the two germline ends. Per germline, CDR1 SGHNT and CDR2 YENEEA. This CDR3 region has 11 residues. Here the CDR3 DNA reads TGTGCCAGCTCCATAGCAGAGACCCAGTACTTC. Residues: CASSIAETQYF.

This clone was counted between two and nine times. The V gene is TRBV2, the J gene TRBJ1-2, with a possible D match to TRBD1 (5 bases). Germline lookup yields CDR1 SNHLY and CDR2 FYNNEI. The CDR3 runs to 13 residues. Trimming stripped 2 bases from V and 4 bases from J, with 8 bases between. The CDR3 loop is CASSESGAYGYTF. The CDR3 DNA sequence: TGTGCCAGCAGTGAAAGTGGGGCCTATGGCTACACCTTC.

This chain uses TRBV6-5 with TRBJ1-1; 9 positions match TRBD1. Losses at the gene ends were 6 bases for V and 8 bases for J; bases not matched to a gene: 4. The CDR3 contains 12 residues. The germline V gene has CDR1 MNHEY and CDR2 SVGAGI. The CDR3 DNA is TGTGCCAGCAGGCCAACAGGGGGCGAAGCTTTCTTT. Translating it yields CASRPTGGEAFF.

This clone was observed a single time. The chain couples TRBV7-8 to TRBJ1-2, with a tentative D call TRBD1 (5 bases). V was trimmed by 5 bases and J by 4 bases, leaving 23 bases between them. Per germline, CDR1 SGHVS and CDR2 FQNEAQ. The length of the CDR3 is 17 residues. CDR3 sequence reads: CASSPSPPTGTSYGYTF. The CDR3 DNA reads TGTGCCAGCAGCCCGTCCCCCCCCACAGGAACCTCCTATGGCTACACCTTC.

V is TRBV4-1 and J is TRBJ2-4; the D is unclear. CDR1 is MGHRA, CDR2 YSYEKL, per germline. V gave up 1 base and J gave up 0 bases, with 7 bases separating them. CDR3 size: 15 residues. The CDR3 DNA sequence: TGCGCCAGCAGCCAAGTAGGCCTAGCCAAAAACATTCAGTACTTC. This translates into CASSQVGLAKNIQYF.

J is TRBJ1-1 and V is TRBV9; D might be TRBD1 (5 bases). Between the trimmed V and J ends, which lost 4 bases and 5 bases, there was a span of 18 bases. Germline assignment: CDR1 SGDLS and CDR2 YYNGEE. The CDR3 extends over 15 amino acids. CDR3 amino acids: CASSPYGGLGTEAFF. CDR3 nucleotides: TGTGCCAGCAGCCCTTATGGGGGTCTGGGGACTGAAGCTTTCTTT.

This clone was seen only a few times. This chain uses TRBV18 with TRBJ1-5; D is possibly TRBD1 (6 bases). The V gene's germline CDR1 is KGHSH and CDR2 LQKENI. The CDR3 has 15 amino acids. V was trimmed by 6 bases and J by 4 bases, leaving 16 bases between them. The CDR3 protein is CASSALGAGNQPQHF. The CDR3 DNA follows: TGTGCCAGCTCGGCCCTGGGGGCGGGAAATCAGCCCCAGCATTTT.